The 14 T cell receptor beta chains reported below all come from one sample, sequenced in a study of shared clonotypes between healthy human individuals. This table comes from immunoSEQ multiplex PCR, and its TCRdb copy is limited to in-frame clones, with some not included. The sample records about 480,000 clones, roughly 78% being singletons. Sequencing was performed on PBMCs. Receptor source: a middle-aged woman in good health. Some clones in this sample may be carry-over from other donors' samples.

The chain combines TRBV4-1 with TRBJ2-5; D remains ambiguous. Trimming removed 1 base from V and 2 bases from J, with 8 bases in between. The CDR3 is 14 amino acids. Germline CDR1 and CDR2: MGHRA and YSYEKL. The CDR3 is CASSQARRQETQYF. For the CDR3, the DNA is TGCGCCAGCAGCCAAGCTCGGCGGCAAGAGACCCAGTACTTC.

The chain employs TRBV6-4 and TRBJ1-5; D may be TRBD1 (5 bases). This CDR3 has 13 amino acids. Germline V gene lookup returns CDR1 MRHNA and CDR2 SNTAGT. V was pared by 3 bases and J by 4 bases, with 7 bases between. CDR3 DNA sequence: TGTGCCAGCAGTGAGGAGGGGAATCAGCCCCAGCATTTT. The encoded protein is CASSEEGNQPQHF.

The V and J genes are TRBV29-1 and TRBJ2-3, with 9 bases aligning to TRBD2. V lost 3 bases and J lost 5; bases outside the gene matches: 9. The CDR3 has 15 residues. CDR1 SQVTM and CDR2 ANQGSEA come from the germline V gene. The CDR3 loop reads CSVDFGGRALDTQYF. As DNA, the CDR3 is TGCAGCGTTGATTTCGGCGGGAGGGCATTAGATACGCAGTATTTT.

The J gene is TRBJ2-7, the V gene TRBV7-8, with a possible D match to TRBD1 (6 bases). Germline CDR1 is SGHVS and CDR2 is FQNEAQ. Between the trimmed V and J ends, which lost 7 bases and 3 bases, there was a span of 16 bases. This CDR3 comprises 14 residues. CDR3 residues: CASTPTGTNYEQYF. The DNA for the CDR3 is TGTGCCAGCACTCCCACAGGGACAAACTACGAGCAGTACTTC.

The chain uses TRBV14 and TRBJ1-2, with D hard to call. Germline CDR1 and CDR2: SGHDN and FVKESK. With 2 bases removed from V and 6 bases from J, the gap between germline ends came to 7 bases. The CDR3 covers 12 residues. The CDR3 region is CASSQQANGYTF. For the CDR3, the DNA is TGTGCCAGCAGCCAACAAGCCAATGGCTACACCTTC.

With respect to this clone: Distinct nucleotide sequences in the sample also encode this CDR3. The chain is built from TRBV7-9 and TRBJ2-3; D unresolved. CDR3 length: 14 amino acids. Per the germline V gene, CDR1 is SEHNR and CDR2 is FQNEAQ (reference sequence). V was trimmed by 1 base and J by 3 bases, leaving 8 bases between them. CDR3 sequence reads: CASSLGRSTDTQYF. CDR3 DNA: TGTGCCAGCAGCTTAGGCAGGTCTACAGATACGCAGTATTTT.

The chain combines TRBV5-1 with TRBJ1-2; D unclear. V lost 0 bases, J lost 0 bases, and 9 bases lay in between. CDR3 length: 15 amino acids. Germline values: CDR1 SGHRS, CDR2 YFSETQ. The CDR3 coding sequence is TGCGCCAGCAGCTTGGTTCGGGGTTCTAACTATGGCTACACCTTC. Amino acids: CASSLVRGSNYGYTF.

The chain couples TRBV11-2 to TRBJ1-1; 7 nucleotides match TRBD1. Germline V CDR1 and CDR2: SGHAT, FQNNGV. Losses at the gene ends were 5 bases for V and 1 base for J; bases not matched to a gene: 7. The CDR3 has 15 amino acids. CDR3 DNA sequence: TGTGCCAGCAGCCGGGACGGACAGGCGAACACTGAAGCTTTCTTT. Protein product: CASSRDGQANTEAFF.

The chain carries TRBV19 and TRBJ2-1; D may correspond to TRBD1 or TRBD2 (5 bases each). This CDR3 region has 13 residues. Trimming took off 5 bases at V and 4 bases at J, with 9 bases between the two ends. Germline CDR1 LNHDA, CDR2 SQIVND (reference sequence). In DNA, the CDR3 is TGTGCCAGTAGTGGGGGAGAATACAATGAGCAGTTCTTC. It encodes CASSGGEYNEQFF.

This rearrangement joins TRBV1 to TRBJ2-2. TRBV1 is annotated as a pseudogene. The CDR3 covers 20 residues. The CDR3 is CTSSHRGRLSGSRCTGELFF. CDR3 nucleotides: TGCACCAGCAGCCACAGGGGAAGGTTATCCGGGAGTCGGTGCACCGGGGAGCTGTTTTTT.

The chain joins TRBV6-1 to TRBJ2-7; the D is unclear. The V end lost 3 bases, the J end lost 3 bases, and 3 bases lay between the germline ends. The CDR3 is 11 residues long. The germline CDR1 and CDR2 sequences are MNHNS and SASEGT. The CDR3, as DNA: TGTGCCAGCAGTGACTACTACGAGCAGTACTTC. It translates to CASSDYYEQYF.

The chain uses TRBV4-1 and TRBJ2-7; TRBD2 agrees at 9 bases. The trim removed 1 base at V and 2 bases at J, leaving 6 bases unmatched. The CDR3 extends over 16 amino acids. Germline CDR1 and CDR2: MGHRA and YSYEKL. The CDR3 nucleotides are TGCGCCAGCAGCCAAGGAGGAGTAGCGGGAGCCTACGAGCAGTACTTC. Translating it yields CASSQGGVAGAYEQYF.

The chain links TRBV7-9 to TRBJ1-3; unclear D gene. In germline, CDR1 is SEHNR, CDR2 FQNEAQ (reference sequence). V was trimmed by 6 bases and J by 1 base, leaving 1 base between them. CDR3 length equals 11 residues. The CDR3 is CASRSGNTIYF. CDR3 nucleotide sequence: TGTGCCAGCAGGTCTGGAAACACCATATATTTT. Using reference TRBV7-9 and TRBJ1-3 for the parts outside the CDR3, the full variable domain is DTGVSQNPRHKITKRGQNVTFRCDPISEHNRLYWYRQTLGQGPEFLTYFQNEAQLEKSRLLSDRFSAERPKGSFSTLEIQRTEQGDSAMYLCASRSGNTIYFGEGSWLTVV.

This clone occurred once. The J gene is TRBJ2-3, the V gene TRBV4-3; 11 bases map to TRBD2. CDR1 and CDR2 from the germline V gene are LGHNA and YSLEER. The CDR3 covers 17 residues. V trimming: 1 base; J trimming: 3 bases; junction bases outside the gene matches: 6. The CDR3 DNA reads as TGCGCCAGCAGCCAAGGAACTATAGCGGGAGGGACAGATACGCAGTATTTT. It is translated as CASSQGTIAGGTDTQYF.